This T cell receptor (beta chain) was identified during a study of breast tumors, draining lymph nodes, adjacent tissues. The study's findings and limits: Most tumor T cells seemingly derive from lymph node, then expand in tumor. The lymph node origin of tumor T cells was framed as consistent with a hypothesis, not demonstrated.

TCRdb analysed the multiplex PCR reads with MiXCR anew, one entry per CDR3 protein. The table has about 21,000 distinct CDR3 sequences, roughly 41% seen once. V was clipped by 1 base and J by 8 bases; unmatched bases: 10. The CDR3 runs to 16 residues. Germline lookup yields CDR1 SGHVS and CDR2 FNYEAQ. With respect to this clonotype: Its matching antigen is unknown.

The chain uses TRBV7-6 and TRBJ1-4; TRBD1 matches 7 bases. This receptor was identified in a female donor with breast cancer. Some clones in this sample may be carry-over from other donors' samples. What was sequenced was breast tumor tissue. CDR3 sequence reads: CASSLGGAAGGEKLFF. The CDR3 coding sequence is TGTGCCAGCAGCTTAGGGGGTGCGGCAGGGGGGGAAAAACTGTTTTTT.